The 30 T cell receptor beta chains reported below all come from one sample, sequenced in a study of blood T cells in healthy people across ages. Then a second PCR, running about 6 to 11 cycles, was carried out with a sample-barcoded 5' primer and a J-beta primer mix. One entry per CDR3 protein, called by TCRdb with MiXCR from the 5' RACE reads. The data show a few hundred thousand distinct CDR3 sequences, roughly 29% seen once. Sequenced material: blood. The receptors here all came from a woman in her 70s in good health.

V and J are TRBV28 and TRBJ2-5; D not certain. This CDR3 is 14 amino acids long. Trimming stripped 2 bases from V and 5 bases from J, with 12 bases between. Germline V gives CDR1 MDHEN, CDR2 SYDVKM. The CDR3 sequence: CASSLPAKRETQYF. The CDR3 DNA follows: TGTGCCAGCAGTTTACCCGCCAAACGGGAGACCCAGTACTTC.

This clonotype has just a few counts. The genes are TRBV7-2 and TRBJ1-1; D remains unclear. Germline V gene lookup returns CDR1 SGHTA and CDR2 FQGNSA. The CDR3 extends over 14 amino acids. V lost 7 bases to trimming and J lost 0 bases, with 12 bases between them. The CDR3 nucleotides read TGTGCCAGCACCCCATTTAGAGTGAACACTGAAGCTTTCTTT. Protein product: CASTPFRVNTEAFF.

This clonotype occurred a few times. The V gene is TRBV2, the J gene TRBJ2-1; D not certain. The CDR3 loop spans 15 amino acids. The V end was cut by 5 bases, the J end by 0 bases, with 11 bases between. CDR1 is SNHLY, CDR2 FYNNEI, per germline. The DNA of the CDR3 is TGTGCCAGCAGTCCTCCTAGGTCCTCCTACAATGAGCAGTTCTTC. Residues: CASSPPRSSYNEQFF.

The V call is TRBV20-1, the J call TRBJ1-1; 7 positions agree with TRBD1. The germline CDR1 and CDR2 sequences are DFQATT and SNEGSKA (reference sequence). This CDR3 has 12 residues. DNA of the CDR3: TGCGGAGCCAGGGGGGGGAACACTGAAGCTTTCTTT. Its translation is CGARGGNTEAFF.

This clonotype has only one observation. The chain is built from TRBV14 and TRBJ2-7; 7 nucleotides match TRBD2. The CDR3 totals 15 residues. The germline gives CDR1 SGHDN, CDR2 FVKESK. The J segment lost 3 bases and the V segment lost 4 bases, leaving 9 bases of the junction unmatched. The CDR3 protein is CASSLRGGGSYEQYF. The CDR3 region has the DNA TGTGCCAGCAGCCTTCGGGGTGGCGGGAGCTACGAGCAGTACTTC.

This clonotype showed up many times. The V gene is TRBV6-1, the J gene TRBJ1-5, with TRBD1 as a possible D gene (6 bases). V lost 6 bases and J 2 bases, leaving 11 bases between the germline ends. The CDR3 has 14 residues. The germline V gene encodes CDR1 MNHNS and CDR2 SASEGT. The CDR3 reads CASRADSGNQPQHF. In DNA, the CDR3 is TGTGCCAGCAGGGCGGACAGCGGCAATCAGCCCCAGCATTTT.

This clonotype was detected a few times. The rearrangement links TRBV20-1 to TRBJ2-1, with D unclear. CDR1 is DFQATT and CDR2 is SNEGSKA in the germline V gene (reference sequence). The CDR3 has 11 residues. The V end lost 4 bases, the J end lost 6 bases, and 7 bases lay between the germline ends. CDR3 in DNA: TGCAGTGCTAAGCCGACCAATGAGCAGTTCTTC. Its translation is CSAKPTNEQFF.

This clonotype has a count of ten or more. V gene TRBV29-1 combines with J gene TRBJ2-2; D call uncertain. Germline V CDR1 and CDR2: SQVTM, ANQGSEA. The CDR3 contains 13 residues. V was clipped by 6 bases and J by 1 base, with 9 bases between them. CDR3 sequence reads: CSVGSLNTGELFF. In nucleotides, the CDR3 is TGCAGCGTAGGGTCCCTGAACACCGGGGAGCTGTTTTTT.

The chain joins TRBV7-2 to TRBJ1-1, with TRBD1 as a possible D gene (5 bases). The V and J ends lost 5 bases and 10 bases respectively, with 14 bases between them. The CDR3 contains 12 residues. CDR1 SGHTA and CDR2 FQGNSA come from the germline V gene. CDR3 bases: TGTGCCAGCAGCCAGGACTTCGGGGGAGCTTTCTTT. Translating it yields CASSQDFGGAFF.

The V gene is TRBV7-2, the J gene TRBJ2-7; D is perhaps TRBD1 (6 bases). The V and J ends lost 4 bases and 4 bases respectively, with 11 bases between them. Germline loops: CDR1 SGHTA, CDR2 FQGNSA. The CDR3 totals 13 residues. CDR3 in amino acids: CASSSSQGYEQYF. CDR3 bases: TGTGCCAGCAGCTCATCGCAGGGGTACGAGCAGTACTTC.

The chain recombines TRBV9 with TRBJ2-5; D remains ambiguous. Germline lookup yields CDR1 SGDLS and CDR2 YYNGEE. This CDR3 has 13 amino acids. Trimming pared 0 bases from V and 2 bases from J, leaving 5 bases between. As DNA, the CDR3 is TGTGCCAGCAGCGTAGGACTGCAAGAGACCCAGTACTTC. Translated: CASSVGLQETQYF.

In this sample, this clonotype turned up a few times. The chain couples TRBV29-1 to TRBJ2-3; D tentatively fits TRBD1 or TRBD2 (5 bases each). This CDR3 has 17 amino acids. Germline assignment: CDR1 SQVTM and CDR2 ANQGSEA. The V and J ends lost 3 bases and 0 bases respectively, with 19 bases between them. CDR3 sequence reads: CSVDSFLGESSTDTQYF. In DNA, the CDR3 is TGCAGCGTTGATTCGTTCCTGGGGGAGTCTAGCACAGATACGCAGTATTTT.

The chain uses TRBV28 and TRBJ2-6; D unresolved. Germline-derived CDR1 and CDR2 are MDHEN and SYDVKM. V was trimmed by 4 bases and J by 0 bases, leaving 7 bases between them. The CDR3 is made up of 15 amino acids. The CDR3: CASSYPGSGANVLTF. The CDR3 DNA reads TGTGCCAGCAGTTACCCGGGCTCTGGGGCCAACGTCCTGACTTTC. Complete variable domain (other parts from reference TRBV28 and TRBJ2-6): DVKVTQSSRYLVKRTGEKVFLECVQDMDHENMFWYRQDPGLGLRLIYFSYDVKMKEKGDIPEGYSVSREKKERFSLILESASTNQTSMYLCASSYPGSGANVLTFGAGSRLTVL.

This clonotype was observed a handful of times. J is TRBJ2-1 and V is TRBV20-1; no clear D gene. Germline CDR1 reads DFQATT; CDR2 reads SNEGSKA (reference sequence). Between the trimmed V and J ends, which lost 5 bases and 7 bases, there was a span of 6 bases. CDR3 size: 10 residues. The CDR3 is CSAVWNEQFF. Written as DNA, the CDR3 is TGCAGTGCTGTGTGGAATGAGCAGTTCTTC.

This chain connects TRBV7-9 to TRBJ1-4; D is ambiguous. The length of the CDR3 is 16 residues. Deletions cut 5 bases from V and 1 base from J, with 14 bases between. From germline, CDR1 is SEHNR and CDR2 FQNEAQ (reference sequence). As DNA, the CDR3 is TGTGCCAGCAGCCGGCGCGGGGAGGGAACTAATGAAAAACTGTTTTTT. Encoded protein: CASSRRGEGTNEKLFF. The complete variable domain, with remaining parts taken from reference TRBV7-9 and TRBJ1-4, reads DTGVSQNPRHKITKRGQNVTFRCDPISEHNRLYWYRQTLGQGPEFLTYFQNEAQLEKSRLLSDRFSAERPKGSFSTLEIQRTEQGDSAMYLCASSRRGEGTNEKLFFGSGTQLSVL.

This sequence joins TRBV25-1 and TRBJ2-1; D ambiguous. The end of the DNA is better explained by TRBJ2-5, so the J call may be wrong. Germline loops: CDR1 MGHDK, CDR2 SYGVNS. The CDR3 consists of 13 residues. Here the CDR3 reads CASSEWVSETQYF. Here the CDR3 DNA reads TGTGCCAGCAGTGAATGGGTGTCGGAGACCCAGTACTTC.

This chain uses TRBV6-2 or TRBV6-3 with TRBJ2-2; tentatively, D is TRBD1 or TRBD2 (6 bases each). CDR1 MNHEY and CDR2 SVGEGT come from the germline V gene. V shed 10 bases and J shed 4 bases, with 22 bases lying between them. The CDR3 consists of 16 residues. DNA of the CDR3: TGTGCCACAGGAGGGCTACTGGGACACATCACCGGGGAGCTGTTTTTT. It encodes CATGGLLGHITGELFF.

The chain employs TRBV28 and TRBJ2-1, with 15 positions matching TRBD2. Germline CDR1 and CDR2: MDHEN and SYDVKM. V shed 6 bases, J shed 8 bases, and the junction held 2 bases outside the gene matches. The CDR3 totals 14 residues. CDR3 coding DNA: TGTGCCAGCAGAGGACTAGCGGGAGGGGATGAGCAGTTCTTC. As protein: CASRGLAGGDEQFF.

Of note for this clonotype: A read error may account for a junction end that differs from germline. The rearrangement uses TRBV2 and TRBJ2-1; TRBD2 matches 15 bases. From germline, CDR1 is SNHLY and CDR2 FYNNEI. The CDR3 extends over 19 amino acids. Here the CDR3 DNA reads TGTGCCAGTACTACGGACGGGACTAGCGGGAGGAAATTATCGAAGGAGCGGTTCTTC. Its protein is CASTTDGTSGRKLSKERFF.

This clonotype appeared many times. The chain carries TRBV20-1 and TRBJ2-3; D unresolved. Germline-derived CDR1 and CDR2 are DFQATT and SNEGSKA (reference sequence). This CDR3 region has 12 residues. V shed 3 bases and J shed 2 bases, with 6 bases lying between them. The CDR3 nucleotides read TGCAGTGCTAGCGGACCCACAGATACGCAGTATTTT. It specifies CSASGPTDTQYF.

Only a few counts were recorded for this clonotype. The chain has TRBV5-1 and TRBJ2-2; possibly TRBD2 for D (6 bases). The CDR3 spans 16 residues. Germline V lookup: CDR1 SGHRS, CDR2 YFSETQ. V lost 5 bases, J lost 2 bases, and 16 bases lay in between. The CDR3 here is CASSAAGTVNTGELFF. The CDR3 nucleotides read TGCGCCAGCAGTGCCGCCGGGACTGTTAACACCGGGGAGCTGTTTTTT.

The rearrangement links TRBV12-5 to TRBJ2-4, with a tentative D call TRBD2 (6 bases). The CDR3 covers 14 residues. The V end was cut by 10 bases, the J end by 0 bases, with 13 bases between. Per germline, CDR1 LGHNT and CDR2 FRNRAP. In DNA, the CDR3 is TGTGCTATTGGCACCGGGGGAGCCAAAAACATTCAGTACTTC. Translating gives CAIGTGGAKNIQYF.

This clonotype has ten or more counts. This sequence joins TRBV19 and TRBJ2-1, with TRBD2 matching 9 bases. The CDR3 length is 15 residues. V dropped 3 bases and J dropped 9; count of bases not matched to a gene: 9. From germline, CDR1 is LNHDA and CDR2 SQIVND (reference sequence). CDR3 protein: CASSIEVSGSGEQFF. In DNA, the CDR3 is TGTGCCAGTAGTATTGAGGTTAGCGGGAGCGGTGAGCAGTTCTTC. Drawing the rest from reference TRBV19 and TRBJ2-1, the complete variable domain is DGGITQSPKYLFRKEGQNVTLSCEQNLNHDAMYWYRQDPGQGLRLIYYSQIVNDFQKGDIAEGYSVSREKKESFPLTVTSAQKNPTAFYLCASSIEVSGSGEQFFGPGTRLTVL.

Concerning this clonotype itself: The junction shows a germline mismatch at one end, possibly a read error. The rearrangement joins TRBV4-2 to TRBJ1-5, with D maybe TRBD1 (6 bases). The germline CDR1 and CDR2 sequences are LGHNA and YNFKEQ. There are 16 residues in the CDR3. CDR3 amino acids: CANSQSVRGLNQPQHF. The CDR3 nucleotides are TGTGCCAACAGCCAATCGGTCAGGGGACTCAATCAGCCCCAGCATTTT.

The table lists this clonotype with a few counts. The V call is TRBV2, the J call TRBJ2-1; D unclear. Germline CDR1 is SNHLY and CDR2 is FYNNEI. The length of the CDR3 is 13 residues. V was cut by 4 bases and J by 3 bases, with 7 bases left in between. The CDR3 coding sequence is TGTGCCAGCAGTGGGCCGGGCTACAATGAGCAGTTCTTC. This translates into CASSGPGYNEQFF.

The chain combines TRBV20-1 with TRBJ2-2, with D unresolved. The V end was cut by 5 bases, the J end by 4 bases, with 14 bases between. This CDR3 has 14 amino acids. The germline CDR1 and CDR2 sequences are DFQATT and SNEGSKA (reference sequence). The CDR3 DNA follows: TGCAGTGCTCCCGACTTGCACCGCACCGGGGAGCTGTTTTTT. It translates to CSAPDLHRTGELFF.

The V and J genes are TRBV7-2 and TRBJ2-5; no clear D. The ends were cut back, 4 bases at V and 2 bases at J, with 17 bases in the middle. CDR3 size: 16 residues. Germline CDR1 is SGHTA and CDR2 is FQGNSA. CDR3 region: CASSYVRSGSQETQYF. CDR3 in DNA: TGTGCCAGCAGCTACGTCCGCTCGGGCTCACAAGAGACCCAGTACTTC. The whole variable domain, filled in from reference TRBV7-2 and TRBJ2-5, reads GAGVSQSPSNKVTEKGKDVELRCDPISGHTALYWYRQSLGQGLEFLIYFQGNSAPDKSGLPSDRFSAERTGGSVSTLTIQRTQQEDSAVYLCASSYVRSGSQETQYFGPGTRLLVL.

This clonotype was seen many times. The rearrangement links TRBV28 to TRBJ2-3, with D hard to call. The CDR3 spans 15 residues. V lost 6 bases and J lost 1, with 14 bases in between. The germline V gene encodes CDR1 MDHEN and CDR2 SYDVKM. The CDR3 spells CASSSPVSGTDTQYF. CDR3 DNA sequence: TGTGCCAGCAGCTCCCCGGTGTCCGGCACAGATACGCAGTATTTT.

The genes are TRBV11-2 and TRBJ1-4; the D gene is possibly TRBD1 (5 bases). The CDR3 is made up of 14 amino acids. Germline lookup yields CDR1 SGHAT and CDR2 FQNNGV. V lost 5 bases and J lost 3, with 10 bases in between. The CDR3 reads CASSRSGANEKLFF. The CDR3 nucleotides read TGTGCCAGCAGCAGGTCGGGGGCTAATGAAAAACTGTTTTTT. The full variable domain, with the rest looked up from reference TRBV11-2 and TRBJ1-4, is EAGVAQSPRYKIIEKRQSVAFWCNPISGHATLYWYQQILGQGPKLLIQFQNNGVVDDSQLPKDRFSAERLKGVDSTLKIQPAKLEDSAVYLCASSRSGANEKLFFGSGTQLSVL.

The chain's CDR3 is CASSFHLADTQYF. Written as DNA, the CDR3 is TGTGCCAGCAGTTTTCACCTTGCCGATACGCAGTATTTT. V and J are TRBV12-3 or TRBV12-4 and TRBJ2-3, with no clear D. Trimming pared 3 bases from V and 6 bases from J, leaving 10 bases between. This CDR3 spans 13 amino acids.